The clone carrying this T cell receptor (beta chain) was seen a few times. The antigen remains undetermined. The sample is drawn from a study of T cells after yellow fever vaccination. Trimming stripped 6 bases from V and 6 bases from J, with 21 bases between. This CDR3 is built from 15 residues. Germline loops: CDR1 DFQATT, CDR2 SNEGSKA (reference sequence). A universal primer site and UMIs were added as TCR cDNA was made by 5'RACE template switching. TCRdb recomputed calls from the 5' RACE reads with MiXCR, one row per CDR3 protein. The repertoire includes 450,000 to 600,000 distinct CDR3 sequences, approximately 15% of them detected once, and more than 12% sits in the top ten. Whole-study results and caveats: Bulk-population clonotypes that are abundant could appear as contaminants in FACS-sorted repertoires.

The chain uses TRBV20-1 and TRBJ2-1, with D unclear. Here the sequenced sample was PBMCs, taken on the day of the yellow fever booster vaccination. The sequence derives from a man aged 25-45 years who received the YFV17D yellow fever vaccine. The CDR3 protein is CSASPLGPRVNEQFF. In DNA, the CDR3 is TGCAGTGCCAGTCCCTTAGGACCGAGAGTCAATGAGCAGTTCTTC.